The source of this T cell receptor (beta chain) is a study of post-analysis software for immune sequencing data. Across the whole study: The disease courses covered relapsing-remitting, secondary progressive and progressive-relapsing multiple sclerosis.

This clonotype has a single count. Antigen: not known. The authors incorporated unique molecular identifiers into the TCR beta cDNA libraries. A population of 1 to 10 million T cells gave rise to about half a million cDNA molecules. From the PCR reads, TCRdb called clonotypes with MiXCR, one entry per CDR3 protein. The sample includes fewer than 900,000 distinct CDR3 sequences, 40% to 55% of them seen just once. The study's findings and limits: Significantly lower normalized Chao1 diversity was found in patients with multiple sclerosis relative to controls. Pronounced co-clustering by F measure was evident among identically batched samples.

The source is a girl aged 10-17 years with multiple sclerosis. The sample consisted of blood.

The CDR3 spells CASSRWAESYNEQFF. In DNA form, the CDR3 reads TGTGCCAGTAGCAGGTGGGCAGAATCCTACAATGAGCAGTTCTTC. V is TRBV19 and J is TRBJ2-1; unclear D gene. Trimming pared 6 bases from V and 1 base from J, leaving 13 bases between. Germline V gene sequence: CDR1 LNHDA, CDR2 SQIVND (reference sequence). CDR3 size: 15 residues.